The next 6 T cell receptor beta chains were all read from a single sample in a study of blood T cell repertoires in COVID-19. TCRdb keeps only in-frame clones here, not all; method: immunoSEQ multiplex PCR. In the table there are about 380,000 clones, 85% of which are singletons. The sequenced sample was peripheral blood. The origin of the receptors is a woman in her late teens or twenties with acute or convalescent COVID-19.

The V and J genes are TRBV7-9 and TRBJ1-6, with 8 nucleotides matching TRBD1. V was clipped by 4 bases and J by 6 bases; unmatched bases: 11. Germline V gene data show CDR1 as SEHNR and CDR2 as FQNEAQ (reference sequence). CDR3 length equals 17 residues. CDR3 amino acids: CASSSFFGTGSNSPLHF. The CDR3 bases are TGTGCCAGCAGCTCCTTTTTTGGGACAGGTAGTAATTCACCCCTCCACTTT.

This chain links TRBV30 with TRBJ1-1; a possible D gene is TRBD1 (5 bases). The CDR3 spans 15 residues. Trimming pared 1 base from V and 4 bases from J, leaving 16 bases between. Germline V gene lookup returns CDR1 GTSNPN and CDR2 SVGIG (reference sequence). CDR3: CAWSDGAGPLTEAFF. CDR3 DNA: TGTGCCTGGAGTGATGGGGCAGGGCCCCTCACTGAAGCTTTCTTT.

The chain links TRBV28 to TRBJ1-1; D is possibly TRBD1 (5 bases). Trimming removed 3 bases at V and 0 bases at J, with 14 bases between. This CDR3 is 16 amino acids long. Germline CDR1 reads MDHEN; CDR2 reads SYDVKM. CDR3 DNA sequence: TGTGCCAGCAGTTTCCCACCTCGGACACTGAACACTGAAGCTTTCTTT. Its translation is CASSFPPRTLNTEAFF.

The rearrangement joins TRBV6-6 to TRBJ2-3; the D is unclear. The CDR3 extends over 16 amino acids. The V end was cut by 7 bases, the J end by 4 bases, with 21 bases between. In germline, CDR1 is MNHNY, CDR2 SVGAGI (reference sequence). As DNA, the CDR3 is TGTGCCAGCATCGCGAGGTCCCTGAGAGGTTCAGATACGCAGTATTTT. The encoded protein is CASIARSLRGSDTQYF.

The chain joins TRBV15 to TRBJ1-2; D is possibly TRBD1 (6 bases). The CDR3 is made up of 18 amino acids. Germline assignment: CDR1 LNHNV and CDR2 YYDKDF (reference sequence). V lost 0 bases and J lost 2, with 19 bases in between. The CDR3 sequence is CATSRDGRPTGSNYGYTF. The CDR3 DNA sequence: TGTGCCACCAGCAGAGATGGCCGACCGACAGGCTCCAACTATGGCTACACCTTC.

The V call is TRBV7-2, the J call TRBJ1-2, with D possibly matching TRBD1 (5 bases). Germline V gives CDR1 SGHTA, CDR2 FQGNSA. V was cut by 0 bases and J by 4 bases, with 12 bases left in between. The CDR3 has 15 amino acids. The CDR3 reads CASSLAGAYGYGYTF. CDR3 nucleotide sequence: TGTGCCAGCAGCTTAGCAGGGGCGTATGGCTATGGCTACACCTTC.